This T cell receptor beta chain was found in a study of T cells after yellow fever vaccination. Germline-derived CDR1 and CDR2 are MNHNY and SVGAGI (reference sequence). The CDR3 has 13 amino acids. Trimming removed 5 bases at V and 2 bases at J, with 7 bases between. TCRdb re-called the 5' RACE reads through MiXCR, storing one row per CDR3 protein. The sample carries some 340,000 distinct CDR3 sequences, about 4% recorded once. The sample consisted of PBMCs, taken 5 days after the yellow fever booster vaccination. The receptor's source is a man in his late teens or twenties who received the YFV17D yellow fever vaccine. This chain joins TRBV6-6 and TRBJ1-3; no definite D call. The CDR3 coding sequence is TGTGCCAGCAGTACGAGAACTGGAAACACCATATATTTT. Translating it yields CASSTRTGNTIYF.